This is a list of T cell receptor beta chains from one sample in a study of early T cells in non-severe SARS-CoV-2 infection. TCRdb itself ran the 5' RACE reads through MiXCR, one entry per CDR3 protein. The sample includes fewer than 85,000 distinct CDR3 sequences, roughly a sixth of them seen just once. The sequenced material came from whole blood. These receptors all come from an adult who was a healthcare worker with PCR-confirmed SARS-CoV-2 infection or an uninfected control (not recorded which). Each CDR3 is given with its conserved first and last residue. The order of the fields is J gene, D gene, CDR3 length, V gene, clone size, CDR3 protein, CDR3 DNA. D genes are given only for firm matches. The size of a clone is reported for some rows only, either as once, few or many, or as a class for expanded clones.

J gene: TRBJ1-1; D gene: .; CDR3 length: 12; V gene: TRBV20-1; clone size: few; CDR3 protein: CSARDYSTEAFF; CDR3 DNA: TGCAGTGCTAGAGATTACAGCACTGAAGCTTTCTTT
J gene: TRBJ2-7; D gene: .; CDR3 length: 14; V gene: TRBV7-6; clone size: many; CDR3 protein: CASSSNQISYEQYF; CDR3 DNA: TGTGCCAGCAGCTCCAACCAGATTTCCTACGAGCAGTACTTC
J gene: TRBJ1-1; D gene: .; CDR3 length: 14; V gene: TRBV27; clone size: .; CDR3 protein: CASSLKGRNTGAFF; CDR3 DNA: TGTGCCAGCAGTTTGAAGGGTCGTAACACTGGAGCTTTCTTT
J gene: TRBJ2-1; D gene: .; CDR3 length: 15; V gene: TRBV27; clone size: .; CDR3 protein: CASSRSEGMYNEQFF; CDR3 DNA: TGTGCCAGCAGCAGATCGGAGGGGATGTACAATGAGCAGTTCTTC
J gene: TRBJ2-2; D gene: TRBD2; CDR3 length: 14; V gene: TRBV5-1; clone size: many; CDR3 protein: CASARLAGTGELFF; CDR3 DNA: TGCGCCAGCGCGAGACTAGCGGGAACCGGGGAGCTGTTTTTT
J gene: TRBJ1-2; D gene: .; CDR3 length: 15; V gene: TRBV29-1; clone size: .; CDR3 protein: CSVEVGGQWAYGYTF; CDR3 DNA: TGCAGCGTTGAAGTAGGCGGGCAGTGGGCTTATGGCTACACCTTC
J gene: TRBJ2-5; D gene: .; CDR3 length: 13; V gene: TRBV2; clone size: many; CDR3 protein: CATNRRGQETQYF; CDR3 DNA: TGTGCCACCAATCGGAGGGGGCAAGAGACCCAGTACTTC
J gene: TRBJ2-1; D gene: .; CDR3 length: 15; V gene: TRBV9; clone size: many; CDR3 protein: CASSVEGLANNEQFF; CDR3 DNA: TGTGCCAGCAGCGTAGAAGGCCTAGCGAACAATGAGCAGTTCTTC
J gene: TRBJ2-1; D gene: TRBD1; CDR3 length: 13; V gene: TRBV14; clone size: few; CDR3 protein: CASKAGGYNEQFF; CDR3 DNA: TGTGCCAGCAAGGCAGGGGGCTACAATGAGCAGTTCTTC
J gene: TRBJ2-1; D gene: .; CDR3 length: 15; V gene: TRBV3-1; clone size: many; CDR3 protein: CASSGRDLPGNEQFF; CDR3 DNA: TGTGCCAGCAGCGGACGGGACCTCCCGGGCAATGAGCAGTTCTTC
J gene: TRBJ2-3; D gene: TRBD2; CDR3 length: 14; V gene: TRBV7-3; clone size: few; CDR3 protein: CASKSGTSVHTQYF; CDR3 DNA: TGTGCCAGCAAAAGTGGGACTAGCGTACATACGCAGTATTTT
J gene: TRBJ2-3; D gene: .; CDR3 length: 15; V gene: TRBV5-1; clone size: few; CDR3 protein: CASSTDGPSTDTQYF; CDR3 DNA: TGCGCCAGCAGCACGGACGGCCCTAGCACAGATACGCAGTATTTT
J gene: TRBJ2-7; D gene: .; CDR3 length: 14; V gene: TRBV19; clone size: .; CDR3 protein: CASSVPGSLYEQYF; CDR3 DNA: TGTGCCAGTAGTGTACCGGGATCTTTGTACGAGCAGTACTTC
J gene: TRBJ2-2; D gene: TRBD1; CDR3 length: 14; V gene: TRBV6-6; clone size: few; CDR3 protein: CATPGTGDTGELFF; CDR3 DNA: TGTGCCACCCCCGGGACAGGGGACACCGGGGAGCTGTTTTTT
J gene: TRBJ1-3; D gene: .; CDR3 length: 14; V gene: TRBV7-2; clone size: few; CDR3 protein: CASSPTLSGNTIYF; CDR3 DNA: TGTGCCAGCAGCCCGACACTCTCTGGAAACACCATATATTTT
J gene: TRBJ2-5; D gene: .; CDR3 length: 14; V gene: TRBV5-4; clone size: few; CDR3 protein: CASSLQGIQETQYF; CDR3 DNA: TGTGCCAGCAGCTTGCAGGGAATCCAAGAGACCCAGTACTTC
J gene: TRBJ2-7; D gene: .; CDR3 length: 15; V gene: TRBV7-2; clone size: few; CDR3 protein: CASRQNSGFSYEQYF; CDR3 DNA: TGTGCCAGCAGGCAAAACAGCGGGTTCTCCTACGAGCAGTACTTC
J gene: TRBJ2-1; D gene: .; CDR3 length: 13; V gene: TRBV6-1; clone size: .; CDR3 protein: CASSEWTFNEQFF; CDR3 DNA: TGTGCCAGCAGTGAATGGACCTTCAATGAGCAGTTCTTC
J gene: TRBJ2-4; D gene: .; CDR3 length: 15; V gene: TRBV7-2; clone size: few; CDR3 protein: CASSPRGVAKNIQYF; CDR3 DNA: TGTGCCAGCAGCCCTCGAGGCGTAGCCAAAAACATTCAGTACTTC
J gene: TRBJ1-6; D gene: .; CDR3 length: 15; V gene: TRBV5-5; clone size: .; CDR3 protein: CASSSWWPNNSPLHF; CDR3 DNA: TGTGCCAGCAGCTCCTGGTGGCCGAATAATTCACCCCTCCACTTT
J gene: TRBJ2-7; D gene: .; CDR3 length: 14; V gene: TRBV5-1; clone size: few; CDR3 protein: CASSLGDSTYEQYF; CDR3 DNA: TGCGCCAGCAGCCTGGGTGACAGTACCTACGAGCAGTACTTC
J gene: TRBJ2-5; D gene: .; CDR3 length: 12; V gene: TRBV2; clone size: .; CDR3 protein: CASSHSTQTQYF; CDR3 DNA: TGTGCCAGCAGTCATTCGACCCAGACCCAGTACTTC
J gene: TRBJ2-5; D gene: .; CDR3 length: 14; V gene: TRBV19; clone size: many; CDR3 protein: CASSSRARQETQYF; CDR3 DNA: TGTGCCAGTAGTTCACGGGCCCGCCAAGAGACCCAGTACTTC
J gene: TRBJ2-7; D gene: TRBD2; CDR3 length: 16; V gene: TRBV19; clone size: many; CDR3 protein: CASSLDLSGSIYEQYF; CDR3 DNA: TGTGCCAGTAGTTTGGACCTTAGCGGGAGTATTTACGAGCAGTACTTC
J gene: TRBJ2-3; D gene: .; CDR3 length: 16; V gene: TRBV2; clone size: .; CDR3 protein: CASSEPGPASTDTQYF; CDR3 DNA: TGTGCCAGCAGTGAACCGGGACCAGCTAGCACAGATACGCAGTATTTT
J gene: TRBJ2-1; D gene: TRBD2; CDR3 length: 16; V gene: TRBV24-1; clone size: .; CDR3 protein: CATSDSGLASYNEQFF; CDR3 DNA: TGTGCCACCAGTGATTCGGGACTAGCGTCCTACAATGAGCAGTTCTTC
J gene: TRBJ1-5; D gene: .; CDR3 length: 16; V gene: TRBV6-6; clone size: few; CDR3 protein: CASSYSPGPALQPQHF; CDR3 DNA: TGTGCCAGCAGTTACTCCCCAGGGCCCGCCTTGCAGCCCCAGCATTTT
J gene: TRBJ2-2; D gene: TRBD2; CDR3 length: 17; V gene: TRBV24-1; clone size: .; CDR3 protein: CATSALNPSGRTGELFF; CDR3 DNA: TGTGCCACCAGTGCCCTGAACCCTAGCGGGAGAACCGGGGAGCTGTTTTTT
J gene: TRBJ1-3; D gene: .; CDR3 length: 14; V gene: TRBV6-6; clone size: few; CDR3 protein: CASSFGASGNTIYF; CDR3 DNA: TGTGCCAGCAGTTTCGGAGCCTCCGGAAACACCATATATTTT
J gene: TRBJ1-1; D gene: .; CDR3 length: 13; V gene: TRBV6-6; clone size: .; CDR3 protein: CANGRGVNTEAFF; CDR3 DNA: TGTGCCAATGGGAGAGGGGTGAACACTGAAGCTTTCTTT
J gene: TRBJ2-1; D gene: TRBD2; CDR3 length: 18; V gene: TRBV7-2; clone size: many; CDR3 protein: CASSLRLAGAGSYNEQFF; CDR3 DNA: TGTGCCAGCAGCTTACGACTAGCGGGGGCCGGCTCCTACAATGAGCAGTTCTTC
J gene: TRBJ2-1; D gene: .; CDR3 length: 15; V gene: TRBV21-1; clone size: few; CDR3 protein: CASSTRDLAYNEQFF; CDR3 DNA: TGTGCCAGCAGCACCCGGGACTTAGCCTACAATGAGCAGTTCTTC
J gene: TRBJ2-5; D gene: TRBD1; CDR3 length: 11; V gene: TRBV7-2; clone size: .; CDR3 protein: CASSVGTAQYF; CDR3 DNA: TGTGCCAGCAGCGTTGGGACAGCCCAGTACTTC
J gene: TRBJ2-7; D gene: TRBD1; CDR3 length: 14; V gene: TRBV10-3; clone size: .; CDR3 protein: CAISESGQGYEQYF; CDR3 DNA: TGTGCCATCAGTGAGTCCGGACAGGGGTACGAGCAGTACTTC
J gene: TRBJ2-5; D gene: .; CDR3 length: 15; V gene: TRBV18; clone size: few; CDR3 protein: CASSPPEGLQETQYF; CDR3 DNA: TGTGCCAGCTCACCACCGGAGGGGCTCCAAGAGACCCAGTACTTC
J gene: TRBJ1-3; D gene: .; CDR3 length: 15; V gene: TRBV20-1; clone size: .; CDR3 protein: CSARGGGGFGNTIYF; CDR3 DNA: TGCAGTGCTAGAGGAGGGGGTGGATTTGGAAACACCATATATTTT
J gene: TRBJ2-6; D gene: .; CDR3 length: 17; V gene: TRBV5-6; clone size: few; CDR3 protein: CASSRGAPPAGANVLTF; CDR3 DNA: TGTGCCAGCAGCCGAGGGGCCCCCCCGGCAGGGGCCAACGTCCTGACTTTC
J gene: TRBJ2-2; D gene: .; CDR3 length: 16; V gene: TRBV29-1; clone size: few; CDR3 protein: CSVEDLQGRVAGELFF; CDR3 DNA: TGCAGCGTTGAAGATCTTCAGGGGCGAGTGGCCGGGGAGCTGTTTTTT
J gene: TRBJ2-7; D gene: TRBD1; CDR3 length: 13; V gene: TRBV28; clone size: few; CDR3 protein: CASRTGTGNEQYF; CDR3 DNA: TGTGCCAGCAGAACCGGGACAGGGAACGAGCAGTACTTC
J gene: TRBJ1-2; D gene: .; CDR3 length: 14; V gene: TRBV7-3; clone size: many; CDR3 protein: CASSLNGPAGGYTF; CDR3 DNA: TGTGCCAGCAGCCTTAACGGCCCCGCGGGAGGCTACACCTTC
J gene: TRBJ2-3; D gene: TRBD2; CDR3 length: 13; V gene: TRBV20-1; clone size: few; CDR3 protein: CSALAGRSYTQYF; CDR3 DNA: TGCAGTGCGTTAGCGGGGCGGTCCTATACGCAGTATTTT
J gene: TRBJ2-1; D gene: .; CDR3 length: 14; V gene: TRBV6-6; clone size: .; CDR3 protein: CASSFRVSYNEQFF; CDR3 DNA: TGTGCCAGCAGCTTTAGGGTGTCCTACAATGAGCAGTTCTTC
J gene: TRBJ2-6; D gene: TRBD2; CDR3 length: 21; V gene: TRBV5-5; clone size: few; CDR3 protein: CASSLYGTSGGRSSGANVLTF; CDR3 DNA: TGTGCCAGCAGCTTGTACGGGACTAGCGGGGGCCGGAGCTCTGGGGCCAACGTCCTGACTTTC
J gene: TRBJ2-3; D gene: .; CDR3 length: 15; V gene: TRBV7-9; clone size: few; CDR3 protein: CASSSLRGIADTQYF; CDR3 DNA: TGTGCCAGCAGCTCCTTGAGAGGGATAGCAGATACGCAGTATTTT
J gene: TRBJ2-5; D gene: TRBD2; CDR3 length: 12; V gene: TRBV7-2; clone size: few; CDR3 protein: CASSWTSETQYF; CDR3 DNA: TGTGCCAGCAGCTGGACTAGCGAGACCCAGTACTTC
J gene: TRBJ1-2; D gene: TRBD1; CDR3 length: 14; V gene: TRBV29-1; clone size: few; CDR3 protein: CSVVSNRGPSGYTF; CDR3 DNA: TGCAGCGTCGTATCCAACAGGGGACCAAGTGGCTACACCTTC
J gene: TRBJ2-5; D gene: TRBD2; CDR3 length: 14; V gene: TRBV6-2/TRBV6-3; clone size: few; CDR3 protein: CASSSQAGEETQYF; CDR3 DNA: TGTGCCAGCAGTTCCCAGGCGGGGGAAGAGACCCAGTACTTC
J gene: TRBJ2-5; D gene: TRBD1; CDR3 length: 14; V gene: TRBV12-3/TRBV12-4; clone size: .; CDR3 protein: CASSLGTGGETQYF; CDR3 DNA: TGTGCCAGCAGTTTAGGGACAGGGGGGGAGACCCAGTACTTC
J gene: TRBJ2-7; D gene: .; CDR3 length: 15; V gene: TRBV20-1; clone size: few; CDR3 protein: CSARDLGGDFYEQYF; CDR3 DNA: TGCAGTGCTAGAGATTTGGGGGGCGATTTCTACGAGCAGTACTTC
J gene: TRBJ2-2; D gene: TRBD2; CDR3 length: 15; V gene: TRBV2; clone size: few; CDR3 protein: CASSVLKGGAGELFF; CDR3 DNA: TGTGCCAGCAGTGTACTGAAGGGAGGGGCCGGGGAGCTGTTTTTT